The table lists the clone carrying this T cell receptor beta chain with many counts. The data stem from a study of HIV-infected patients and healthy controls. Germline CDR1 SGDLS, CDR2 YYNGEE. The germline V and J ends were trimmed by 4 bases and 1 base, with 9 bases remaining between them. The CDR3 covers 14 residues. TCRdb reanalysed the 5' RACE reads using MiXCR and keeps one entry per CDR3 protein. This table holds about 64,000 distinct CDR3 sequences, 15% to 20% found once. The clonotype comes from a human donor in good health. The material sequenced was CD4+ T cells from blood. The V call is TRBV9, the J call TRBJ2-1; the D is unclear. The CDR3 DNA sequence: TGTGCCAGCAGCCCAAAAGGGTCCTACAATGAGCAGTTCTTC. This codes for CASSPKGSYNEQFF.